The rows below give T cell receptor beta chains drawn from one sample of a study of CD8 T cells in Susac syndrome. Each CDR3 protein is one row after TCRdb ran MiXCR on the immunoSEQ multiplex PCR reads. The sample holds 200,000 to 250,000 distinct CDR3 sequences, roughly nine tenths seen once. Input material: CD8+ T cells from PBMCs. These receptors were taken from a human donor with multiple sclerosis. Each CDR3 is given with its conserved first and last residue. D genes are given only for firm matches. Only some rows state a clone size, as once, few, many or a class for expanded clones.

d_call j_call v_call cdr3_length clone_size cdr3_aa cdr3_nt
TRBD1 TRBJ1-5 TRBV20-1 15 - CSARVGDRANQPQHF TGCAGTGCTAGAGTAGGGGACAGGGCTAATCAGCCCCAGCATTTT
TRBD2 TRBJ2-1 TRBV19 16 - CASSMGTSGAYNEQFF TGTGCCAGTAGTATGGGGACTAGCGGGGCCTACAATGAGCAGTTCTTC
- TRBJ2-5 TRBV4-3 14 - CASSQEREQETQYF TGCGCCAGCAGCCAGGAGAGAGAACAAGAGACCCAGTACTTC
TRBD2 TRBJ2-3 TRBV9 17 - CASSVGVAGVSTDTQYF TGTGCCAGCAGCGTAGGTGTAGCGGGGGTTAGCACAGATACGCAGTATTTT
TRBD2 TRBJ2-5 TRBV7-8 14 - CASSLLGLAGEQYF TGTGCCAGCAGCTTATTAGGACTAGCGGGGGAACAGTACTTC
- TRBJ2-7 TRBV15 17 - CATSRDLFGQRAREQYF TGTGCCACCAGCAGAGATTTATTCGGACAGCGTGCGAGGGAGCAGTACTTC
TRBD2 TRBJ2-2 TRBV29-1 15 once CSVEVERGNTGELFF TGCAGCGTTGAAGTGGAGCGGGGGAACACCGGGGAGCTGTTTTTT
- TRBJ1-1 TRBV7-9 15 - CASSSWNEMNTEAFF TGTGCCAGCAGCTCCTGGAATGAGATGAACACTGAAGCTTTCTTT
- TRBJ1-6 TRBV15 18 - CATSRPIPGGSYNSPLHF TGTGCCACCAGCAGACCAATTCCGGGGGGCTCCTATAATTCACCCCTCCACTTT
- TRBJ2-1 TRBV19 17 - CASSIDQGPELHLQQFF TGTGCCAGTAGTATAGATCAAGGGCCAGAGCTACATCTTCAGCAGTTCTTC
TRBD1 TRBJ1-2 TRBV9 15 - CASSATGTGLYGYTF TGTGCCAGCAGCGCAACCGGGACAGGGCTCTATGGCTACACCTTC
- TRBJ2-1 TRBV6-2/TRBV6-3 17 - CASSYSIDTYSYNEQFF TGTGCCAGCAGTTACTCGATCGACACCTACTCCTACAATGAGCAGTTCTTC
- TRBJ2-7 TRBV6-2/TRBV6-3 13 - CASSIALGYEQYF TGTGCCAGCAGTATCGCTTTGGGCTACGAGCAGTACTTC
- TRBJ2-1 TRBV7-9 13 - CASSTSSYNEQFF TGTGCCAGCAGCACTAGCTCCTACAATGAGCAGTTCTTC
- TRBJ2-1 TRBV7-9 12 - CASSEGLPSWFF TGTGCCAGCAGCGAGGGGCTTCCTTCGTGGTTCTTC
- TRBJ2-1 TRBV20-1 17 - CSARAWGFQGPYNEQFF TGCAGTGCTAGAGCCTGGGGTTTTCAGGGGCCCTACAATGAGCAGTTCTTC
- TRBJ1-4 TRBV9 14 - CASSVDATNEKLFF TGTGCCAGCAGCGTAGACGCGACTAATGAAAAACTGTTTTTT
TRBD2 TRBJ2-3 TRBV6-1 18 once CASTPHWREGTSTDTQYF TGTGCCAGCACCCCACACTGGCGGGAGGGAACTAGCACAGATACGCAGTATTTT
- TRBJ2-5 TRBV6-5 13 - CASSFGEEETQYF TGTGCCAGCAGTTTCGGAGAAGAAGAGACCCAGTACTTC
- TRBJ2-2 TRBV6-5 12 - CASGFNTGELFF TGTGCCAGCGGCTTTAACACCGGGGAGCTGTTTTTT
TRBD2 TRBJ2-2 TRBV3-1 17 - CASSQVGGGPNTGELFF TGTGCCAGCAGCCAAGTCGGCGGGGGGCCGAACACCGGGGAGCTGTTTTTT
- TRBJ2-1 TRBV5-1 11 - CASSSPRGQFF TGCGCCAGCAGCTCTCCGCGGGGGCAGTTCTTC
- TRBJ2-3 TRBV4-3 14 - CASSQREFGDTQYF TGCGCCAGCAGCCAAAGAGAATTTGGGGATACGCAGTATTTT
- TRBJ2-1 TRBV7-9 14 - CASSLASSGLDQFF TGTGCCAGCAGCTTAGCCTCCTCAGGCCTAGACCAGTTCTTC
TRBD1 TRBJ2-4 TRBV12-3/TRBV12-4 19 - CASSSSFIWTGTPNPIQYF TGTGCCAGCAGCAGCTCCTTCATTTGGACAGGGACACCCAACCCTATTCAGTACTTC
TRBD1 TRBJ2-1 TRBV5-6 15 - CASSPPGQEDYEQFF TGTGCCAGCAGCCCGCCGGGACAGGAGGACTATGAGCAGTTCTTC
TRBD1 TRBJ2-5 TRBV6-1 14 - CASSPGGPQETQYF TGTGCCAGCAGTCCAGGGGGACCACAAGAGACCCAGTACTTC
TRBD2 TRBJ2-7 TRBV5-6 15 - CASSKGLAAAYEQYF TGTGCCAGCAGCAAGGGACTAGCGGCGGCCTACGAGCAGTACTTC
TRBD1 TRBJ2-7 TRBV6-2/TRBV6-3 19 - CASSYSTARTGERAYEQYF TGTGCCAGCAGTTACTCGACGGCGAGGACAGGGGAGAGGGCCTACGAGCAGTACTTC
- TRBJ2-1 TRBV7-2 16 - CASSTRIAASYNEQFF TGTGCCAGCAGCACAAGGATCGCGGCGTCCTACAATGAGCAGTTCTTC
- TRBJ1-5 TRBV12-3/TRBV12-4 14 - CASTAAGEGQPQHF TGTGCCAGCACCGCGGCGGGGGAGGGACAGCCCCAGCATTTT
- TRBJ1-1 TRBV7-9 10 - CASSTAEAFF TGTGCCAGCAGCACTGCTGAAGCTTTCTTT
- TRBJ1-1 TRBV11-2 13 - CASNLPVNTEAFF TGTGCCAGCAATCTACCCGTGAACACTGAAGCTTTCTTT
- TRBJ1-2 TRBV13 18 - CASSSPPGQGTYSYGYTF TGTGCCAGCAGCTCCCCGCCCGGCCAGGGCACATATAGCTATGGCTACACCTTC
TRBD2 TRBJ2-1 TRBV7-9 12 - CASSSLTSEQFF TGTGCCAGCAGCTCCCTGACTAGCGAGCAGTTCTTC
TRBD2 TRBJ2-1 TRBV27 12 - CASSLYSGEQFF TGTGCCAGCAGTTTATATAGCGGGGAGCAGTTCTTC
- TRBJ1-1 TRBV24-1 15 - CATSDSGEEPTEAFF TGTGCCACCAGTGACTCGGGGGAAGAGCCCACTGAAGCTTTCTTT
TRBD1 TRBJ2-5 TRBV11-2 19 - CASSLATPKGQGEQETQYF TGTGCCAGCAGCTTAGCCACCCCCAAAGGACAGGGAGAACAAGAGACCCAGTACTTC
- TRBJ1-1 TRBV23-1 16 - CASSLTPDSPKTEAFF TGCGCCAGCAGTCTAACCCCCGACAGCCCGAAAACTGAAGCTTTCTTT
- TRBJ2-2 TRBV7-2 15 once CASSPDGANTGELFF TGTGCCAGCAGCCCTGACGGGGCGAACACCGGGGAGCTGTTTTTT
- TRBJ2-3 TRBV27 12 - CASGLQGDTQYF TGTGCCAGCGGGCTTCAGGGGGATACGCAGTATTTT
TRBD1 TRBJ2-7 TRBV5-6 12 - CASSDRVYEQYF TGTGCCAGCAGCGACAGGGTCTACGAGCAGTACTTC
- TRBJ1-1 TRBV6-5 11 - CASSYSGKAFF TGTGCCAGCAGTTACTCGGGCAAAGCTTTCTTT
TRBD2 TRBJ2-3 TRBV5-6 15 - CASSLGLAGGNTQYF TGTGCCAGCAGCTTGGGATTAGCGGGAGGTAATACGCAGTATTTT